This T cell receptor beta chain was identified during a study of blood T cells in healthy people across ages. Next came a second PCR, run for about 7 to 12 cycles, which used a sample-barcoded 5' primer along with a J-beta primer mix. MiXCR was run by TCRdb on the 5' RACE reads, yielding one entry per CDR3 protein. The sample contains around 1,000,000 distinct CDR3 sequences, roughly two fifths of which appear only once. The germline gives CDR1 SGHTA, CDR2 FQGNSA. CDR3 size: 16 residues. The V end was cut by 4 bases, the J end by 0 bases, with 10 bases between. What was sequenced was blood. The J gene is TRBJ2-6, the V gene TRBV7-2; perhaps TRBD1 as D (6 bases). This clonotype was obtained from a man between 18 and 29 years old in good health. CDR3 DNA sequence: TGTGCCAGCAGCTCACAGGGCGACTCTGGGGCCAACGTCCTGACTTTC. This codes for CASSSQGDSGANVLTF. Using reference TRBV7-2 and TRBJ2-6 for the parts outside the CDR3, the full variable domain is GAGVSQSPSNKVTEKGKDVELRCDPISGHTALYWYRQSLGQGLEFLIYFQGNSAPDKSGLPSDRFSAERTGGSVSTLTIQRTQQEDSAVYLCASSSQGDSGANVLTFGAGSRLTVL.